This T cell receptor beta chain was documented in a study of CD8+CD57+ T cells in acquired aplastic anemia. Across the study: Yields of DNA that came from sorted CD4+ and CD8+ cells averaged roughly 3.3 ug.

This clonotype was seen repeatedly, ten times or more. It was genomic DNA that served as the template for profiling TCR beta VDJ and CDR3. TCRdb called the reads again in MiXCR, with one record for every CDR3 protein. The repertoire includes around 220,000 distinct CDR3 sequences, approximately 51% of them detected once, and approximately 20% sits in the top ten. All patients picked for sequencing had shown, by flow cytometry, an expansion of CD8+CD57+ cells. The cohort consisted entirely of patients having severe acquired aplastic anemia. No patient had been given any therapy when blood was sampled. The CDR3 is 14 residues long. Germline V gene data show CDR1 as SGHTS and CDR2 as YDEGEE. Trimming removed 4 bases at V and 2 bases at J, with 13 bases between.

The rearrangement joins TRBV5-8 to TRBJ2-7; tentative D call: TRBD1 (6 bases). The sequencing sample was made of sorted CD4+, CD8+, or CD8+CD57+ T cells (not recorded which) from PBMCs. This sequence was found in a human donor with aplastic anemia. Here the CDR3 DNA reads TGTGCCAGCAGCATACAGGGTTCCCCCTACGAGCAGTACTTC. Residues: CASSIQGSPYEQYF. The full variable domain, in which reference TRBV5-8 and TRBJ2-7 provide the parts outside the CDR3, is EAGVTQSPTHLIKTRGQQATLRCSPISGHTSVYWYQQALGLGLQFLLWYDEGEERNRGNFPPRFSGRQFPNYSSELNVNALELEDSALYLCASSIQGSPYEQYFGPGTRLTVT.